This T cell receptor beta chain was retrieved from a study of shared clonotypes between healthy human individuals. Study background: Researchers assigned three CD4 naive, three CD4 memory, two CD8 naive and one CD8 memory plate to each donor.

Only CD45RO-negative cells positively selected for CCR7 counted as naive CD8 cells, so terminally differentiated effector memory CD45RA+ cells were excluded. The authors distributed each subset's genomic DNA evenly over several immunoSEQ plates. Some clones are missing from TCRdb's copy, which holds only in-frame ones; the method was immunoSEQ multiplex PCR. The sample yields about 2,100,000 clones, 90% to 95% seen once. Trimming cost V 3 bases and J 1 base, with 13 bases left between them. Germline CDR1 reads MNHEY; CDR2 reads SMNVEV (reference sequence). There are 16 residues in the CDR3. As to this clone: Its cognate antigen is unknown.

Study outcomes and limitations: Sharing across four donors was highest in naive CD4 (roughly 5%) and lowest in memory CD8 (0.4%).

The clonotype originates from a man aged 18 to 30 in good health. Some clones in this sample may be carry-over from other donors' samples. Sequenced: naive CD8+ T cells from PBMCs. The V gene is TRBV27, the J gene TRBJ1-5; D is ambiguous. DNA of the CDR3: TGTGCCAGCAGTTTCTCGACCCTCTCGAGCAATCAGCCCCAGCATTTT. It yields the protein CASSFSTLSSNQPQHF.